This TCR beta chain derives from a study of human T cells and chemical hapten exposure. The CDR3 length is 17 residues. This clonotype was observed a few times. Time point reported: patch test 1, 2 weeks after DPC sensitization. Noted treatment: therapeutic diphenylcyclopropenone sensitization with weekly scalp DPC. TCRdb passed the RACE reads through MiXCR, listing each CDR3 protein once. The table includes 340,000 or so distinct CDR3 sequences, roughly 6.9% detected once. Sequences were derived from whole blood, sampled in connection with sensitization to the hapten diphenylcyclopropenone (DPC). The rearrangement joins TRBV21-1 to TRBJ2-1; the D call TRBD1 from the table was never checked on the DNA. TRBV21-1 is termed a pseudogene. The TCR originated in a woman under 30 with alopecia areata. Some clones in this sample may be carry-over from other donors' samples. The DNA of the CDR3 is TGTGCCAGCAGCAAAGCCGCCGGGACAGGGGGCCACGATGAGCAGTTCTTC. Translating it yields CASSKAAGTGGHDEQFF.